This T cell receptor (beta chain) comes out of a study of cytomegalovirus exposure and HLA in healthy donors. Study-wide background: Within an early data release were about 85 million unique TCRs drawn from HLA-typed donors. Study-level results: V segments that were indistinguishable, TRBV6-2 and TRBV6-3 among them, were omitted from analysis. Sequencing likely caused a cluster of highly shared sequence variants. The study had only CMV serostatus as immune exposure information.

A multiplex PCR was run with 60 Vbeta primers and 13 Jbeta primers. Assay used: immunoSEQ multiplex PCR; TCRdb lists only in-frame clones, some missing. The top ten clones hold around 1.7% of a sample with 220,000 or so clones, approximately 79% of them seen once. CDR3 length equals 13 residues. In germline, CDR1 is SGHNT, CDR2 YENEEA. The sample holds a few counts of this clone. Antigen: not known. The sequence derives from a man aged 50-60 years in good health and CMV-seronegative. V gene TRBV11-3 combines with J gene TRBJ2-5, with a weak D call TRBD1 (6 bases). The J call is uncertain, as TRBJ2-7 better fits the DNA end. Sequenced input: PBMCs. CDR3 amino acids: CASSLGGPYEQYF. The CDR3 coding sequence is TGTGCCAGCAGCTTAGGGGGGCCCTACGAGCAGTACTTC.